A selection of T cell receptor beta chains follows, all from one sample in a study of cytomegalovirus exposure and HLA in healthy donors. Profiling relied on immunoSEQ multiplex PCR, and the TCRdb table lists in-frame clones only, not all of them. This sample carries tens of thousands of clones, around 80% of them seen once, and the ten largest clones take around 4%. The sequencing input was PBMCs. The source of these receptors is a woman under 40 in good health and CMV-seronegative. Each CDR3 is given with its conserved first and last residue. Each record gives: D gene, V gene, clone size, J gene, CDR3 DNA, CDR3 protein. The D gene is left open where the match is weak. Where a row states a size, it is once, few, many or the class of an expanded clone; other rows omit it.

>TRBD1|TRBV2|few|TRBJ1-2
TGTGCCAGCCATCGGCAGGGGGACTATGGCTACACCTTC
CASHRQGDYGYTF
>TRBD2|TRBV6-1|-|TRBJ2-7
TGTGCCAGCAGTGGGGCCTCAAGCGGGAGACGCGAGCAGTACTTC
CASSGASSGRREQYF
>-|TRBV5-1|-|TRBJ2-7
TGCGCCAGCAGAGAAAGGGTTGGGGGGTACGAGCAGTACTTC
CASRERVGGYEQYF
>TRBD2|TRBV29-1|-|TRBJ2-5
TGCAGCGCCCGAACGGGACTAGCGGGAGGAGGGACCCAGTACTTC
CSARTGLAGGGTQYF
>-|TRBV7-2|few|TRBJ2-5
TGTGCCAGCACCACCTCGTGGTCTCATGAGGAGACCCAGTACTTC
CASTTSWSHEETQYF
>-|TRBV6-5|-|TRBJ1-2
TGTGCCAGCAGCGGTTACTATGGCTACACCTTC
CASSGYYGYTF
>TRBD1|TRBV6-1|-|TRBJ2-7
TGTGCCAGCAGTGCCCGAGAAGGGACAGGGGACTCCCGCTCCTACGAGCAGTACTTC
CASSAREGTGDSRSYEQYF
>-|TRBV29-1|-|TRBJ1-5
TGCAGCGTTTTGGGCAGAGATAGCAATCAGCCCCAGCATTTT
CSVLGRDSNQPQHF
>-|TRBV6-5|few|TRBJ1-5
TGTGCCAGCAGCCCTAATAGCAATCAGCCCCAGCATTTT
CASSPNSNQPQHF
>-|TRBV28|-|TRBJ1-5
TGTGCCAGCAGTGGGACACTGGGCAATCAGCCCCAGCATTTT
CASSGTLGNQPQHF
>-|TRBV7-8|-|TRBJ1-1
TGTGCCGGACGCCGAACCCTTTGGGCGCGGGACACTGAAGCTTTCTTT
CAGRRTLWARDTEAFF
>TRBD2|TRBV9|-|TRBJ2-5
TGTGCCAGCAGCGTAGGGGGGGGGATAGCTGAGACCCAGTACTTC
CASSVGGGIAETQYF
>-|TRBV5-1|-|TRBJ2-2
TGCGCCAGCAGCTTGGGTCCGAGAATGAACACCGGGGAGCTGTTTTTT
CASSLGPRMNTGELFF
>TRBD1|TRBV10-1|-|TRBJ2-7
TGCGCCAGCATACAGGGGGCGAGTTTCTACAGCTCCTACGAGCAGTACTTC
CASIQGASFYSSYEQYF
>-|TRBV5-1|-|TRBJ2-6
TGCGCCAGCAGCTTGGGAGGTTCTGGGGCCAACGTCCTGACTTTC
CASSLGGSGANVLTF
>-|TRBV9|-|TRBJ2-1
TGTGCCAGCAGCGTAGAGGGGTCCCGATACAATGAGCAGTTCTTC
CASSVEGSRYNEQFF
>-|TRBV7-2|-|TRBJ2-7
TGTGCCAGCAGCTTTGGGGGGTCGAGGCTAGCGCTCGAGCAGTACTTC
CASSFGGSRLALEQYF
>-|TRBV29-1|-|TRBJ2-3
TGCAGCGTCAACACAGATACGCAGTATTTT
CSVNTDTQYF
>TRBD2|TRBV28|-|TRBJ2-7
TGTGCCAGCAGCTTGGAGCGGGATTCCTCCTACGAGCAGTACTTC
CASSLERDSSYEQYF
>-|TRBV6-5|-|TRBJ1-5
TGTGCCAGCAGTACCGACGGGAATCAGCCCCAGCATTTT
CASSTDGNQPQHF
>-|TRBV4-1|few|TRBJ1-5
TGCGCCAGCAGTCCTGAACGGGGAACACTCAATCAGCCCCAGCATTTT
CASSPERGTLNQPQHF
>-|TRBV5-1|-|TRBJ2-5
TGCGCCAGCAGCTGGGACTTAGAGACCCAGTACTTC
CASSWDLETQYF
>TRBD1|TRBV4-3|-|TRBJ1-1
TGCGCCAGCAGCTTAGGGGCGGCAGGGGGCAGCATGAACACTGAAGCTTTCTTT
CASSLGAAGGSMNTEAFF
>TRBD1|TRBV28|-|TRBJ1-5
TGTGCCAGCACAGGGACAGGGGGCGGACAAGGGCCCCAGCATTTT
CASTGTGGGQGPQHF
>TRBD1|TRBV2|few|TRBJ2-7
TGTGCCAGCAAGAAGGGACAGGCGAACCCCTACGAGCAGTACTTC
CASKKGQANPYEQYF
>-|TRBV7-8|-|TRBJ1-1
TGTGCCAGCAGGCCCCGGGGCGGGGCTGAAGCTTTCTTT
CASRPRGGAEAFF
>-|TRBV7-9|-|TRBJ1-1
TGTGCCAGCAGCTTAGTGTCAGGGGTCACTGAAGCTTTCTTT
CASSLVSGVTEAFF
>-|TRBV7-9|-|TRBJ2-7
TGTGCCAGCAGCTTAGATCGGGACACAGCCTACGAGCAGTACTTC
CASSLDRDTAYEQYF
>TRBD1|TRBV4-1|once|TRBJ2-1
TGCGCCAGCAGCCAAGAGTTATTGGGACAGGGGGCGGTTGAGCAGTTCTTC
CASSQELLGQGAVEQFF
>TRBD1|TRBV2|-|TRBJ1-6
TGTGCCAGCAGTACGGGACAGCCTAATTCACCCCTCCACTTT
CASSTGQPNSPLHF
>-|TRBV7-8|-|TRBJ2-1
TGTGCCAGCAGCTCCCCTTTCAATGAGCAGTTCTTC
CASSSPFNEQFF
>TRBD1|TRBV28|-|TRBJ1-5
TGTGCCAGCAGTTCCCCGACAGGGGACAATCAGCCCCAGCATTTT
CASSSPTGDNQPQHF
>-|TRBV6-1|once|TRBJ1-6
TGTGCCAGCAGTGAAGAAAGAGGCCAGGGAAATTCACCCCTCCACTTT
CASSEERGQGNSPLHF
>TRBD1|TRBV7-6|-|TRBJ1-2
TGTGCCAGCAGCCCGGGACAGATCTATGGCTACACCTTC
CASSPGQIYGYTF
>TRBD1|TRBV30|-|TRBJ2-2
TGTGCCTGGAGCATCGGACAGGGATCCCCCGGGGAGCTGTTTTTT
CAWSIGQGSPGELFF
>TRBD2|TRBV7-2|-|TRBJ2-1
TGTGCCAGCAGCTCGGGAATAGCGGGGGGTTTGAATGAGCAGTTCTTC
CASSSGIAGGLNEQFF
>-|TRBV6-1|few|TRBJ1-6
TGTGCCAGCAGTGGGCTGGACTATTCACCCCTCCACTTT
CASSGLDYSPLHF
>-|TRBV6-5|few|TRBJ1-1
TGTGCCAGCAGTTACTCGCTCACTTCGAACACTGAAGCTTTCTTT
CASSYSLTSNTEAFF
>-|TRBV6-5|-|TRBJ1-5
TGTGCCAGCTCCGTAGGGGCTGGTCAGCCCCAGCATTTT
CASSVGAGQPQHF
>TRBD1|TRBV18|-|TRBJ1-5
TGTGCCAGCTCCCGCAACAGGGGTAGCAATCAGCCCCAGCATTTT
CASSRNRGSNQPQHF
>TRBD1|TRBV29-1|-|TRBJ1-1
TGCAGCGAGGCTCAGGGGGCAGGGACTGAAGCTTTCTTT
CSEAQGAGTEAFF
>-|TRBV5-5|-|TRBJ1-1
TGTGCCAGCAGCTTAGAGACTGAAGCTTTCTTT
CASSLETEAFF
>-|TRBV6-1|-|TRBJ2-1
TGTGCCAGCAGTGAACTACGGCCTCTAGGCAATGAGCAGTTCTTC
CASSELRPLGNEQFF
>TRBD1|TRBV30|few|TRBJ1-2
TGTGCCTGGAGTCCGGGACAGGGGAACTATGGCTACACCTTC
CAWSPGQGNYGYTF
>-|TRBV7-2|-|TRBJ1-1
TGTGCCAGCAGCTTAGGAGCAGGCCTTGAAGCTTTCTTT
CASSLGAGLEAFF
>-|TRBV7-8|-|TRBJ1-3
TGTGCCAGCAGCCTTGGCTTTACCATATATTTT
CASSLGFTIYF
>-|TRBV27|-|TRBJ2-7
TGTGCCAGCAGTTCGGGTAGCCCCTACGAGCAGTACTTC
CASSSGSPYEQYF
>-|TRBV27|-|TRBJ1-5
TGTGCCAGCAGTAGGGGTCGCAATCAGCCCCAGCATTTT
CASSRGRNQPQHF